The 5 T cell receptor beta chains below were found in one sample sequenced in a study of T cells expressing NK-cell markers. TCRdb re-called the 5' RACE reads; one entry per CDR3 protein, DNA not given. The listing contains a few hundred thousand distinct CDR3 sequences. The sequencing input was blood T cells: a sorted CD56 or NKG2C T cell subset, CD4+ or CD8+ T cells, or bulk PBMC T cells (not recorded which). The receptors derive from a man aged 18-69 years in good health.

The CDR3 sequence is CASPQGAETQYF. The J gene is TRBJ2-5, the V gene TRBV27; TCRdb returns TRBD1, unconfirmable since there is no DNA. In germline, CDR1 is MNHEY, CDR2 SMNVEV (reference sequence). There are 12 residues in the CDR3.

The chain recombines TRBV29-1 with TRBJ1-2; TCRdb gives TRBD1 as the D gene, but with no DNA this cannot be confirmed. This CDR3 is 14 amino acids long. Looked up from germline, CDR1 is SQVTM and CDR2 is ANQGSEA. The CDR3 sequence: CSVSRQGFVGGYTF.

The chain combines TRBV2 with TRBJ1-1; the TRBD1 assignment by TCRdb is unverifiable without DNA. Germline V lookup: CDR1 SNHLY, CDR2 FYNNEI. The CDR3 contains 14 residues. The CDR3 spells CASSGDRGLTEAFF.

This chain uses TRBV5-4 with TRBJ2-2; TCRdb calls TRBD2, which cannot be checked without DNA. Germline V gene lookup returns CDR1 SGHNT and CDR2 YYREEE (reference sequence). The CDR3 has 16 amino acids. The CDR3 reads CASSQGLAGVTGELFF.

V usage is TRBV12-3 or TRBV12-4 and J usage is TRBJ1-2; the TCRdb D gene call, TRBD1, has no DNA to confirm it. The CDR3 is 16 residues long. The CDR3: CASSFGDGTLRGGYTF.